This TCR beta chain was found in a study of shared clonotypes between healthy human individuals. Study results and caveats: The represented genetic and exposure-history diversity was limited by the small number of donors.

This clone was found once. Its specificity is unknown. V shed 2 bases, J shed 8 bases, and the junction held 10 bases outside the gene matches. Germline loops: CDR1 GTSNPN, CDR2 SVGIG (reference sequence). The CDR3 is made up of 15 amino acids. Deep was the level at which the assay was run. The repertoire was sequenced with immunoSEQ multiplex PCR; TCRdb's copy has only in-frame clones and lacks some. The sample includes around 990,000 clones, approximately 77% of them seen just once. Every contributor of samples was a Caucasian grown-up residing in Nashville, Tennessee. The sequence was collected from a man between 18 and 29 years old in good health. Some clones in this sample may be carry-over from other donors' samples. The source material was memory CD4+ T cells from PBMCs. Subset indicated: CD45RA-negative fraction. The gene calls are TRBV30 and TRBJ1-4, with TRBD1 matching over 8 bases. The CDR3 protein is CAWSSQGAQGEKLFF. The CDR3 region has the DNA TGTGCCTGGAGTTCTCAGGGGGCTCAAGGGGAAAAACTGTTTTTT.